The 14 T cell receptor beta chains reported below all come from one sample, sequenced in a study of T cell clonality in common variable immunodeficiency. Clones were sequenced by immunoSEQ multiplex PCR, and TCRdb holds only the in-frame ones, with some missing. The sample was found to contain 50,000 to 60,000 clones, and every one recurs. Sample: peripheral blood mononuclear cells. The receptors stem from a person between 18 and 75 years old in good health.

There are many counts of this clone. The read comes to an end 3 residues before the CDR3 does, leaving the germline J gene to fill in the end. This chain connects TRBV5-5 to TRBJ1-1, with D possibly TRBD1 on 6 matching bases. This CDR3 is 12 amino acids long. Germline CDR1 and CDR2: SGHKS and YYEKEE (reference sequence). The CDR3 bases that were read are TGTGCCAGCAGAGGGTACAGGGAGCGG. It translates to CASRGYRER. The whole CDR3 sequence is CASRGYRERAFF. Full variable domain (remainder filled in from reference TRBV5-5 and TRBJ1-1): DAGVTQSPTHLIKTRGQQVTLRCSPISGHKSVSWYQQVLGQGPQFIFQYYEKEERGRGNFPDRFSARQFPNYSSELNVNALLLGDSALYLCASRGYRERAFFGQGTRLTVV.

This clone was seen at least ten times. The CDR3 end falls 3 residues outside the read, so it is completed with the germline J gene. V is TRBV6-2 or TRBV6-3 and J is TRBJ1-5, with a weak D call TRBD1 (5 bases). Germline CDR1 is MNHEY and CDR2 is SVGEGT. V was pared by 11 bases and J by 0 bases, with 14 bases between. This CDR3 spans 14 amino acids. The sequenced CDR3 bases are TGTGCCGCACAGGCCGGTTATAGCAATCAGCCC. Amino acids: CAAQAGYSNQP. The entire CDR3 protein is CAAQAGYSNQPQHF.

This clone was counted a few times. The sequence runs out 3 residues before the end of the CDR3; the remainder is reconstructed from the germline J gene. This rearrangement joins TRBV18 to TRBJ1-1, with a weak D call TRBD1 (5 bases). The germline CDR1 and CDR2 sequences are KGHSH and LQKENI. V lost 3 bases and J 6 bases, leaving 8 bases between the germline ends. The length of the CDR3 is 12 residues. The CDR3 sequence: CASSPREPEAFF. The CDR3 DNA, read in part, is TGTGCCAGCTCACCCAGGGAACCTGAA.

This clone showed up many times. The CDR3 is cut off 3 residues early in the read; its end comes from the germline J gene. This rearrangement joins TRBV20-1 to TRBJ1-2; possibly TRBD1 for D (5 bases). This CDR3 contains 14 residues. Germline V CDR1 and CDR2: DFQATT, SNEGSKA (reference sequence). V was shortened by 4 bases and J by 1 base, with 13 bases between the two germline ends. CDR3 DNA (partial): TGCAGTGCTACTAATTCACAGGTTAACTATGGC. Amino acids: CSATNSQVNYG. The whole CDR3 protein reads CSATNSQVNYGYTF.

This clone was picked up many times. The missing CDR3 end, 3 residues past where the read stops, is filled in from the germline J gene. This chain joins TRBV11-3 and TRBJ2-3; D is ambiguous. The CDR3 totals 14 residues. V gave up 4 bases and J gave up 3 bases, with 11 bases separating them. Germline V lookup: CDR1 SGHNT, CDR2 YENEEA. The covered CDR3 bases are TGTGCCAGCAGCTGGCCCATGGTGACAGATACG. This codes for CASSWPMVTDT. The whole CDR3 is CASSWPMVTDTQYF.

Comment on this clone: The sequence runs out 3 residues before the end of the CDR3; the remainder is reconstructed from the germline J gene. The rearrangement uses TRBV5-1 and TRBJ2-4; 9 positions agree with TRBD1. This CDR3 has 13 amino acids. Germline-derived CDR1 and CDR2 are SGHRS and YFSETQ. The chain's CDR3 is CASSTGGMGGQYF. The part of the CDR3 DNA that was read is TGCGCCAGCAGCACAGGGGGCATGGGAGGT.

This clone has just a few counts. Sequencing ends 3 residues short of the CDR3 end; the germline J gene provides the rest. The V gene is TRBV5-8, the J gene TRBJ2-1; D might be TRBD2 (5 bases). Trimming took 2 bases from V and 0 from J, leaving 9 bases between them. This CDR3 region has 15 residues. CDR1 SGHTS and CDR2 YDEGEE come from the germline V gene. The CDR3: CASSLRGSSYNEQFF. The sequenced part of the CDR3 DNA is TGTGCCAGCAGCTTACGGGGATCCTCCTACAATGAG.

In this sample, this clone turned up many times. The observed sequence ends 3 residues before the CDR3 terminus, with the missing tail filled in from the germline J gene. The V call is TRBV7-3, the J call TRBJ1-2, with TRBD1 identical over 8 bases. V shed 5 bases, J shed 6 bases, and the junction held 11 bases outside the gene matches. There are 15 residues in the CDR3. Looked up from germline, CDR1 is SGHTA and CDR2 is FQGTGA. The part of the CDR3 DNA that was read is TGTGCCAGCAGCGTTACAGGGGGAGGGTGGGATGGC. Its translation: CASSVTGGGWDG. The CDR3, in full, reads CASSVTGGGWDGYTF.

In this sample, this clone turned up many times. Read coverage stops 3 residues before the CDR3 terminus; the germline J gene supplies the remainder. Within the sample, other DNA sequences also encode this same CDR3. The V call is TRBV18, the J call TRBJ2-1; 11 positions match TRBD2. Germline loops: CDR1 KGHSH, CDR2 LQKENI. This CDR3 is 15 amino acids long. The trim removed 3 bases at V and 3 bases at J, leaving 1 base unmatched. This CDR3 reads CASSPGTSGYNEQFF. Partial CDR3 DNA: TGTGCCAGCTCACCCGGGACTAGCGGCTACAATGAG.

The sample holds many counts of this clone. A read error may account for a junction end that differs from germline. CDR3 in amino acids: CASRLDSHNEQFF. The part of the CDR3 DNA that was read is TGTGCCAGCAGGTTGGACAGCCACAATGAG. The chain links TRBV5-4 to TRBJ2-1; maybe TRBD1 (6 bases). Read data end 3 residues before the CDR3 end; the end is taken from the germline J gene. The CDR3 runs 13 residues. CDR1 is SGHNT, CDR2 YYREEE, per germline (reference sequence).

This clone was detected many times. The CDR3 goes on 3 residues after the read ends, and that part is filled in from the germline J gene. The genes are TRBV7-2 and TRBJ1-6; D ambiguous. The CDR3 is 13 amino acids. Germline values: CDR1 SGHTA, CDR2 FQGNSA. The V gene lost 5 bases and the J gene lost 3 bases, with 5 bases spanning the gap. CDR3 bases read: TGTGCCAGCAGCCTAAGCTATAATTCACCC. It is translated as CASSLSYNSP. The CDR3 in its entirety is CASSLSYNSPLHF.

This clone has at least ten counts. The read ends 3 residues before the CDR3 terminus; that terminus is restored from the germline J gene. The chain is built from TRBV4-1 and TRBJ1-2, with 7 bases identical to TRBD1. The V segment lost 4 bases and the J segment 3 bases; nucleotides outside the gene matches: 5. Germline CDR1 and CDR2: MGHRA and YSYEKL. The CDR3 is 14 residues long. CDR3 in amino acids: CASSLSGTDYGYTF. The sequenced part of the CDR3 DNA is TGCGCCAGCAGCCTATCCGGGACAGACTATGGC.

This clone occurred many times. The read is 3 residues too short to cover the CDR3 end, so that end is filled in from the germline J gene. The rearrangement uses TRBV6-1 and TRBJ1-1, with D uncertain. Per the germline V gene, CDR1 is MNHNS and CDR2 is SASEGT. V gave up 3 bases and J gave up 6 bases, with 17 bases separating them. This CDR3 spans 15 amino acids. The CDR3 is CASSDQTLVVAEAFF. The covered CDR3 bases are TGTGCCAGCAGTGATCAGACACTCGTGGTGGCTGAA.

Concerning this clone: The read terminates 3 residues before the CDR3 end, so the remaining end is supplied by the germline J gene. The gene calls are TRBV30 and TRBJ1-2, with D possibly being TRBD1 (6 bases). The CDR3 contains 15 residues. CDR1 and CDR2 from the germline V gene are GTSNPN and SVGIG (reference sequence). The CDR3 sequence: CAWSVYDTGTYDYTF. Partial CDR3 DNA: TGTGCCTGGAGTGTATACGATACAGGGACCTACGAC.